This TCR beta chain was profiled in a study of T cell responses to AZD1222 COVID-19 vaccine. As concerns this clone: Its antigen is currently unknown.

The study's findings and limits: Sampling captured repertoires only after the peak T cell response.

Trimming stripped 2 bases from V and 6 bases from J, with 5 bases between. The length of the CDR3 is 12 residues. Only in-frame clones appear in the TCRdb table, and some are missing; sequencing was by immunoSEQ multiplex PCR. The repertoire holds about 200,000 clones, more than 85% seen once, with approximately 3.7% in the top ten. Second-dose groups at about 4 or about 12 weeks were pooled. The sequencing used peripheral blood, collected 28 days after the second AZD1222 dose. The clonotype originates from an adult who received the AZD1222 COVID-19 vaccine. This rearrangement joins TRBV12-3 or TRBV12-4 to TRBJ1-5; D remains unclear. The CDR3 DNA sequence: TGTGCCAGCAGTTTACAAGCTCAGCCCCAGCATTTT. Translating it yields CASSLQAQPQHF.